The clone carrying this T cell receptor beta chain was detected ten times or more. Alongside a J-beta primer mix, a sample-barcoded 5' primer served in a second PCR lasting about 7 to 11 cycles. TCRdb redid the calling of the 5' RACE reads with MiXCR, one entry per CDR3 protein. Found here are around 1,700,000 distinct CDR3 sequences, under 30% of them singletons; the top ten hold 7.7%. The entry originates in a study of blood T cells in healthy people across ages. The sequence derives from a woman in her 30s in good health. Material for sequencing was blood.

The CDR3 DNA follows: TGTGCCAGCAGCCCGGGGAGGGATGGTTGGAGTGGCTACACCTTC. Protein sequence: CASSPGRDGWSGYTF. The V and J genes are TRBV7-6 and TRBJ1-2; D not certain. There are 15 residues in the CDR3. The ends were cut back, 5 bases at V and 7 bases at J, with 20 bases in the middle. Germline loops: CDR1 SGHVS, CDR2 FNYEAQ.